Shown below are 12 T cell receptor beta chains from a single sample sequenced in a study of cytomegalovirus exposure and HLA in healthy donors. Use of 60 Vbeta and 13 Jbeta primers characterized the PCR. Clones were sequenced by immunoSEQ multiplex PCR, and TCRdb holds only the in-frame ones, with some missing. This table holds 120,000 to 150,000 clones, roughly 80% found once. Material for sequencing was PBMCs. The source of these receptors is a female donor in good health and CMV-seronegative.

This chain's CDR3 is CASSLGTSQERAQYF. DNA of the CDR3: TGTGCCAGCAGCTTGGGGACTAGTCAAGAGAGGGCCCAGTACTTC. The rearrangement links TRBV13 to TRBJ2-5; 8 bases map to TRBD2. The CDR3 length is 15 residues. CDR1 is PRHDT, CDR2 FYEKMQ, per germline (reference sequence). Trimming cost V 3 bases and J 9 bases; bases outside gene matches: 12.

This clone was observed a handful of times. The V and J genes are TRBV5-1 and TRBJ1-5, with D perhaps matching TRBD1 (6 bases). The CDR3 is made up of 15 amino acids. Germline CDR1 reads SGHRS; CDR2 reads YFSETQ. Trimming pared 4 bases from V and 8 bases from J, leaving 19 bases between. DNA for the CDR3: TGCGCCAGCAGCAGGGAGGGGGAGGGTTATGAGCCCCAGCATTTT. Amino acid sequence: CASSREGEGYEPQHF.

The gene calls are TRBV19 and TRBJ1-2; D not certain. This CDR3 spans 12 amino acids. The V and J ends lost 5 bases and 3 bases respectively, with 7 bases between them. Germline CDR1 LNHDA, CDR2 SQIVND (reference sequence). CDR3: CASSSRDYGYTF. The CDR3 DNA follows: TGTGCCAGTAGTTCCCGAGACTATGGCTACACCTTC. Supplemented by reference TRBV19 and TRBJ1-2, the full variable domain reads DGGITQSPKYLFRKEGQNVTLSCEQNLNHDAMYWYRQDPGQGLRLIYYSQIVNDFQKGDIAEGYSVSREKKESFPLTVTSAQKNPTAFYLCASSSRDYGYTFGSGTRLTVV.

The CDR3 nucleotides are TGCGCCAGCAGCTTGGGCCAGGACAGGGGATCTGTGCAGTACTTC. Translation: CASSLGQDRGSVQYF. J is TRBJ2-7 and V is TRBV5-1; 9 nucleotides line up with TRBD1. This CDR3 comprises 15 residues. Germline V gene sequence: CDR1 SGHRS, CDR2 YFSETQ. Trimming cost V 0 bases and J 9 bases; bases outside gene matches: 10.

This chain uses TRBV9 with TRBJ2-3, with TRBD2 identical over 11 bases. Germline V lookup: CDR1 SGDLS, CDR2 YYNGEE. J lost 3 bases, V lost 4 bases, and 4 bases had no gene match. The CDR3 has 15 residues. In DNA, the CDR3 is TGTGCCAGCAGCTTAGCGGGAGGGAGGACAGATACGCAGTATTTT. Translation: CASSLAGGRTDTQYF.

This clone occurred a few times. The chain combines TRBV5-4 with TRBJ1-2, with TRBD1 matching over 7 bases. This CDR3 comprises 12 residues. The V gene end was trimmed by 5 bases and the J gene end by 3 bases; junction bases not matched to a gene: 1. Per germline, CDR1 SGHNT and CDR2 YYREEE (reference sequence). The CDR3 region has the DNA TGTGCCAGCAGGGGACAGTACTATGGCTACACCTTC. Encoded protein: CASRGQYYGYTF. Full variable domain (missing parts from reference TRBV5-4 and TRBJ1-2): ETGVTQSPTHLIKTRGQQVTLRCSSQSGHNTVSWYQQALGQGPQFIFQYYREEENGRGNFPPRFSGLQFPNYSSELNVNALELDDSALYLCASRGQYYGYTFGSGTRLTVV.

The chain couples TRBV12-5 to TRBJ1-2; D unresolved. Germline-derived CDR1 and CDR2 are LGHNT and FRNRAP. The length of the CDR3 is 12 residues. The V gene lost 0 bases and the J gene lost 8 bases, with 7 bases spanning the gap. This chain's CDR3 is CASGLVLWGYTF. The CDR3 coding sequence is TGTGCTAGTGGTTTGGTACTTTGGGGCTACACCTTC.

This rearrangement joins TRBV19 to TRBJ2-2; 9 bases agree with TRBD1. CDR1 LNHDA and CDR2 SQIVND come from the germline V gene (reference sequence). The CDR3 loop spans 14 amino acids. V shed 6 bases, J shed 5 bases, and the junction held 4 bases outside the gene matches. As DNA, the CDR3 is TGTGCCAGTAGGACAGACAGGGGGACCGGGGAGCTGTTTTTT. Amino acid sequence: CASRTDRGTGELFF.

The chain employs TRBV7-8 and TRBJ1-5; TRBD1 aligns across 7 bases. V shed 8 bases, J shed 1 base, and the junction held 5 bases outside the gene matches. Germline CDR1 SGHVS, CDR2 FQNEAQ. This CDR3 spans 14 amino acids. The CDR3 protein is CASAWGQSNQPQHF. The CDR3 DNA is TGTGCCAGCGCGTGGGGACAGAGCAATCAGCCCCAGCATTTT.

The rearrangement uses TRBV28 and TRBJ2-5; D perhaps matches TRBD2 (7 bases). Germline assignment: CDR1 MDHEN and CDR2 SYDVKM. V lost 7 bases, J lost 5 bases, and 14 bases lay in between. This CDR3 region has 13 residues. The CDR3 reads CASTLGGGETQYF. CDR3 bases: TGTGCCAGCACTCTGGGGGGGGGCGAGACCCAGTACTTC. Full variable domain (missing parts from reference TRBV28 and TRBJ2-5): DVKVTQSSRYLVKRTGEKVFLECVQDMDHENMFWYRQDPGLGLRLIYFSYDVKMKEKGDIPEGYSVSREKKERFSLILESASTNQTSMYLCASTLGGGETQYFGPGTRLLVL.

This chain joins TRBV14 and TRBJ1-5; D remains ambiguous. The CDR3 extends over 14 amino acids. V lost 3 bases to trimming and J lost 4 bases, with 10 bases between them. Germline V lookup: CDR1 SGHDN, CDR2 FVKESK. CDR3 region: CASSQRAENQPQHF. CDR3 in DNA: TGTGCCAGCAGCCAGAGGGCAGAGAATCAGCCCCAGCATTTT.

Only a few counts were recorded for this clone. This chain uses TRBV10-3 with TRBJ1-2; 8 nucleotides align to TRBD1. After removal of 6 bases from V and 7 bases from J, the junction contained 7 bases not matched to a gene. Germline V CDR1 and CDR2: ENHRY, SYGVKD. The CDR3 has 13 amino acids. The CDR3 DNA is TGTGCCATCAGACTACAGGGGGAAAGTGGCTACACCTTC. Its protein is CAIRLQGESGYTF.